What follows describes a single T cell receptor beta chain. The data are from a study of control samples from healthy donors and cancer patients. The protocol was immunoSEQ multiplex PCR, while the TCRdb copy is restricted to in-frame clones and leaves out a portion. The table includes some 200,000 clones, around 91% detected once. Germline V lookup: CDR1 LGHNA, CDR2 YSLEER. The ends lost 0 bases at V and 9 bases at J; junction bases unmatched: 7. This CDR3 has 15 residues. The sample was blood. The rearrangement links TRBV4-3 to TRBJ2-4; TRBD2 matches 8 bases. The clonotype was recovered from a woman aged 25 to 39 in good health. The CDR3 is CASSQDLSGGGIQYF. The DNA of the CDR3 is TGCGCCAGCAGCCAAGATCTCTCGGGAGGGGGCATTCAGTACTTC.